Presented here are 10 T cell receptor beta chains from one specimen sequenced in a study of T cell changes during pregnancy in multiple sclerosis. Generated by immunoSEQ multiplex PCR, the TCRdb table keeps only in-frame clones and is missing some. The sample consists of about 80,000 clones, 92% of them appearing once. This specimen was peripheral blood, taken before pregnancy. All receptors derive from a female donor with multiple sclerosis, enrolled in a pregnancy study.

The chain combines TRBV7-9 with TRBJ2-1; 8 positions agree with TRBD2. J lost 9 bases, V lost 6 bases, and 4 bases had no gene match. The V gene's germline CDR1 is SEHNR and CDR2 FQNEAQ (reference sequence). CDR3 length equals 12 residues. CDR3 bases: TGTGCCAGCAGAAACGCGGGGGGTGAGCAGTTCTTC. Residues: CASRNAGGEQFF.

The CDR3 region is CATSTAGGGWETQYF. CDR3 nucleotides: TGTGCCACCAGCACTGCAGGGGGCGGTTGGGAGACCCAGTACTTC. The chain joins TRBV15 to TRBJ2-5, with 8 bases matching TRBD1. The CDR3 length is 15 residues. The germline CDR1 and CDR2 sequences are LNHNV and YYDKDF (reference sequence). J lost 5 bases, V lost 4 bases, and 9 bases had no gene match.

This rearrangement joins TRBV9 to TRBJ1-2, with a weak D call TRBD1 (6 bases). The CDR3 length is 16 residues. The V gene's germline CDR1 is SGDLS and CDR2 YYNGEE. V was trimmed by 0 bases and J by 8 bases, leaving 20 bases between them. In DNA, the CDR3 is TGTGCCAGCAGCGTAGATTTTAGGGGGATCTCGAAAGGCTACACCTTC. This translates into CASSVDFRGISKGYTF.

This chain uses TRBV14 with TRBJ2-1, with 11 bases fitting TRBD2. With V trimmed by 5 bases and J by 9 bases, 9 bases remained unmatched. The germline CDR1 and CDR2 sequences are SGHDN and FVKESK. This CDR3 spans 15 amino acids. CDR3 in amino acids: CASSLPLAGGTEQFF. CDR3 sequence (DNA): TGTGCCAGCAGCTTACCTCTAGCGGGGGGTACTGAGCAGTTCTTC.

This chain connects TRBV10-3 to TRBJ1-1; D might be TRBD1 (6 bases). Trimming took 0 bases from V and 6 from J, leaving 8 bases between them. Germline CDR1 is ENHRY and CDR2 is SYGVKD. CDR3 size: 13 residues. The CDR3 protein is CAISESKGAEAFF. CDR3 bases: TGTGCCATCAGTGAGTCGAAGGGGGCTGAAGCTTTCTTT.

This clone was observed a handful of times. The rearrangement joins TRBV12-5 to TRBJ1-1; D possibly corresponds to TRBD1 (5 bases). The germline V gene encodes CDR1 LGHNT and CDR2 FRNRAP. V gave up 6 bases and J gave up 1 base, with 15 bases separating them. CDR3 length: 15 residues. The DNA for the CDR3 is TGTGCTAGTGGCCGAGGTTCCAGGGAGAACACTGAAGCTTTCTTT. This gives the protein CASGRGSRENTEAFF.

This clone was observed a few times. This sequence joins TRBV29-1 and TRBJ1-5; TRBD1 is a possible D gene (5 bases). This CDR3 contains 13 residues. The ends were cut back, 4 bases at V and 1 base at J, with 8 bases in the middle. CDR1 is SQVTM and CDR2 is ANQGSEA in the germline V gene. The CDR3 DNA is TGCAGCGTTGGGGGACTCAGCAATCAGCCCCAGCATTTT. Amino acids: CSVGGLSNQPQHF.

The V and J genes are TRBV6-5 and TRBJ1-1, with 8 bases fitting TRBD1. Germline assignment: CDR1 MNHEY and CDR2 SVGAGI. V dropped 2 bases and J dropped 9; count of bases not matched to a gene: 5. The CDR3 is 13 residues long. CDR3 amino acids: CASSYPGTGKAFF. DNA for the CDR3: TGTGCCAGCAGTTACCCTGGGACAGGCAAAGCTTTCTTT.

V and J are TRBV2 and TRBJ1-2, with 8 bases matching TRBD1. CDR3 length: 16 residues. Unmatched junction bases numbered 14, after V lost 7 bases and J lost 4 bases. The V gene's germline CDR1 is SNHLY and CDR2 FYNNEI. The CDR3 region is CASIKEQGVLVYGYTF. The DNA of the CDR3 is TGTGCCAGCATTAAGGAACAGGGGGTTCTCGTCTATGGCTACACCTTC.

This clone was counted once. The genes are TRBV29-1 and TRBJ1-2; D may be TRBD1 (5 bases). This CDR3 has 13 amino acids. V lost 0 bases and J lost 4, with 9 bases in between. Looked up from germline, CDR1 is SQVTM and CDR2 is ANQGSEA. The CDR3 sequence: CSVEDQGGYGYTF. The CDR3 bases are TGCAGCGTTGAAGACCAGGGTGGCTATGGCTACACCTTC.